Listed below are T cell receptor beta chains from one sample, sequenced in a study of cytomegalovirus exposure and HLA in healthy donors. Assay used: immunoSEQ multiplex PCR; TCRdb lists only in-frame clones, some missing. The sample has approximately 120,000 clones, about 80% seen once; the top ten hold roughly 3%. The sequenced material came from PBMCs. The receptors were sampled from a female donor in good health and CMV-seronegative. Each CDR3 is given with its conserved first and last residue. D genes are given only for firm matches. Clone size is stated in some rows and not others, as once, few, many or a class when expanded.

j_gene | v_gene | abundance | d_gene | CDR3aa | CDR3nt
TRBJ1-2 | TRBV6-5 | few | TRBD1 | CATSDRGNGYTF | TGTGCCACCTCTGACAGGGGGAATGGCTACACCTTC
TRBJ2-3 | TRBV2 | NA | TRBD1 | CASDHATGGRWDTQYF | TGTGCCAGCGACCACGCGACAGGGGGTCGGTGGGATACGCAGTATTTT
TRBJ2-2 | TRBV19 | NA | TRBD1 | CASSLPDRGRLGELFF | TGTGCCAGTAGTCTACCAGACAGGGGGCGCCTTGGGGAGCTGTTTTTT
TRBJ2-2 | TRBV5-4 | few | TRBD2 | CASSLREGAGELFF | TGTGCCAGCAGCTTGCGGGAGGGTGCCGGGGAGCTGTTTTTT
TRBJ2-5 | TRBV13 | NA | TRBD2 | CASSSRSGGALTQTQYF | TGTGCCAGCAGCTCCCGTAGCGGGGGGGCTTTGACCCAGACCCAGTACTTC
TRBJ1-5 | TRBV7-2 | NA | NA | CASSRGAYNQPQHF | TGTGCCAGCAGCCGCGGGGCGTACAATCAGCCCCAGCATTTT
TRBJ1-5 | TRBV7-2 | NA | NA | CASSSRLTNQPQHF | TGTGCCAGCAGCTCCAGATTAACGAATCAGCCCCAGCATTTT
TRBJ1-2 | TRBV5-1 | NA | TRBD1 | CASSYIGQGSNYGYTF | TGCGCCAGCAGCTACATAGGACAGGGGAGTAACTATGGCTACACCTTC
TRBJ1-2 | TRBV19 | NA | TRBD1 | CASSIFRTGGGYTF | TGTGCCAGTAGTATATTCCGGACAGGTGGTGGCTACACCTTC
TRBJ1-1 | TRBV13 | NA | NA | CASRLDAEGNRNTEAFF | TGTGCCAGCAGACTTGACGCAGAGGGTAATCGGAACACTGAAGCTTTCTTT
TRBJ2-2 | TRBV27 | NA | NA | CASSLSASLNTGELFF | TGTGCCAGCAGTTTATCGGCTAGCCTGAACACCGGGGAGCTGTTTTTT
TRBJ2-1 | TRBV6-5 | NA | NA | CASLKGPNNEQFF | TGTGCCAGCTTAAAGGGGCCGAACAATGAGCAGTTCTTC
TRBJ1-2 | TRBV5-6 | few | TRBD1 | CASSLGTGTDYTF | TGTGCCAGCAGCTTAGGGACAGGGACAGACTACACCTTC
TRBJ2-3 | TRBV5-1 | NA | TRBD1 | CASSDRATDTQYF | TGCGCCAGCAGCGACAGGGCGACAGATACGCAGTATTTT
TRBJ2-1 | TRBV7-9 | NA | NA | CASRSYLGPEQFF | TGTGCCAGCAGATCCTATCTGGGGCCTGAGCAGTTCTTC
TRBJ2-6 | TRBV6-1 | NA | NA | CASSDRQILRGANVLTF | TGTGCCAGCAGTGACCGACAGATCCTGAGAGGGGCCAACGTCCTGACTTTC
TRBJ2-3 | TRBV7-9 | NA | TRBD2 | CASSKRRLAGGGDTQYF | TGTGCCAGCAGCAAAAGGCGGTTAGCGGGGGGCGGGGATACGCAGTATTTT
TRBJ1-4 | TRBV18 | NA | NA | CASSPPMESGEKLFF | TGTGCCAGCTCACCACCGATGGAAAGCGGTGAAAAACTGTTTTTT
TRBJ2-5 | TRBV7-9 | NA | TRBD1 | CASSSDRGGGSKETQYF | TGTGCCAGCAGCTCGGACAGGGGTGGGGGGTCCAAAGAGACCCAGTACTTC
TRBJ1-2 | TRBV25-1 | NA | NA | CASSYGGGYTF | TGTGCCAGCAGTTACGGGGGGGGCTACACCTTC
TRBJ1-2 | TRBV10-3 | NA | NA | CAISDWGDPLGYTF | TGTGCCATCAGTGACTGGGGAGACCCCCTTGGCTACACCTTC
TRBJ2-1 | TRBV5-1 | NA | NA | CASSLGGGEQFF | TGCGCCAGCAGCTTGGGAGGCGGCGAGCAGTTCTTC
TRBJ2-3 | TRBV7-3 | NA | TRBD2 | CASSLGASGGPVDTQYF | TGTGCCAGCAGCTTAGGTGCTAGCGGGGGGCCGGTAGACACGCAGTATTTT
TRBJ2-2 | TRBV30 | NA | TRBD1 | CAWDRGGTGELFF | TGTGCCTGGGACAGGGGGGGAACCGGGGAGCTGTTTTTT
TRBJ1-4 | TRBV7-9 | few | NA | CASSRTDATNEKLFF | TGTGCCAGCAGCCGGACAGATGCAACTAATGAAAAACTGTTTTTT
TRBJ2-7 | TRBV5-4 | once | TRBD1 | CASSLGGTGFIGEQYF | TGTGCCAGCAGCTTGGGTGGGACAGGGTTTATTGGAGAGCAGTACTTC
TRBJ2-7 | TRBV15 | NA | NA | CATSRVTSDSHEQYF | TGTGCCACCAGCAGGGTAACTTCGGACAGCCACGAGCAGTACTTC
TRBJ2-5 | TRBV27 | NA | TRBD1 | CASSPGTGVQETQYF | TGTGCCAGCAGTCCCGGGACAGGGGTTCAAGAGACCCAGTACTTC
TRBJ2-7 | TRBV18 | NA | TRBD1 | CASSRDSDHEQYF | TGTGCCAGCTCAAGGGACAGTGACCACGAGCAGTACTTC
TRBJ2-7 | TRBV4-1 | NA | NA | CASSLNRVAYEQYF | TGCGCCAGCAGCCTAAACAGGGTGGCCTACGAGCAGTACTTC
TRBJ1-2 | TRBV2 | NA | NA | CASSELEADYGYTF | TGTGCCAGCAGTGAATTGGAGGCGGACTATGGCTACACCTTC
TRBJ1-1 | TRBV4-3 | NA | TRBD1 | CASSRDRGRGTEAFF | TGCGCCAGCAGCCGAGACAGGGGGCGGGGGACTGAAGCTTTCTTT
TRBJ1-1 | TRBV5-1 | NA | NA | CASSLKQGGMNTEAFF | TGCGCCAGCAGCTTAAAACAGGGCGGCATGAACACTGAAGCTTTCTTT
TRBJ2-7 | TRBV5-4 | NA | TRBD1 | CASSLLGQGVGAYEQYF | TGTGCCAGCAGCTTGTTGGGACAGGGGGTGGGGGCCTACGAGCAGTACTTC
TRBJ1-1 | TRBV7-9 | few | NA | CASIPGGPDTEAFF | TGTGCCAGCATACCGGGCGGGCCTGACACTGAAGCTTTCTTT
TRBJ1-5 | TRBV5-5 | few | NA | CASSLWGRQSNQPQHF | TGTGCCAGCAGCTTGTGGGGCCGCCAGAGCAATCAGCCCCAGCATTTT
TRBJ2-5 | TRBV15 | NA | TRBD1 | CATSVDRGPLETQYF | TGTGCCACCAGCGTTGACAGGGGTCCCTTAGAGACCCAGTACTTC
TRBJ1-4 | TRBV9 | few | NA | CASSAQTANNEKLFF | TGTGCCAGCAGCGCCCAGACAGCGAACAATGAAAAACTGTTTTTT
TRBJ2-3 | TRBV18 | NA | TRBD2 | CASSTGLAAGTDTQYF | TGTGCCAGCTCAACGGGACTAGCGGCTGGCACAGATACGCAGTATTTT
TRBJ2-7 | TRBV5-1 | once | TRBD2 | CASSRWGSGGGLLYEQYF | TGCGCCAGCAGCCGGTGGGGTAGCGGGGGGGGTCTCCTCTACGAGCAGTACTTC
TRBJ1-4 | TRBV2 | few | TRBD1 | CASSVEGQILPF | TGTGCCAGCAGTGTAGAGGGACAGATTTTGCCCTTT
TRBJ2-3 | TRBV2 | once | NA | CASTGGAYRTTDTQYF | TGTGCCAGCACGGGGGGCGCCTACAGGACCACAGATACGCAGTATTTT
TRBJ2-7 | TRBV7-9 | few | NA | CATRGPRDYEQYF | TGTGCCACCCGAGGGCCACGGGACTACGAGCAGTACTTC
TRBJ1-2 | TRBV5-6 | NA | TRBD1 | CASSLGAGGNYGYTF | TGTGCCAGCAGCTTGGGTGCAGGGGGCAACTATGGCTACACCTTC
TRBJ2-2 | TRBV5-6 | few | NA | CASSLTSMRAGELFF | TGTGCCAGCAGCCTAACAAGTATGCGGGCCGGGGAGCTGTTTTTT
TRBJ1-2 | TRBV28 | NA | TRBD1 | CASTSRGAGQGYGYTF | TGTGCCAGCACATCCCGGGGGGCGGGACAGGGCTATGGCTACACCTTC
TRBJ1-4 | TRBV7-9 | NA | TRBD1 | CASSPGGRAQGSEKLFF | TGTGCCAGCAGCCCAGGGGGCCGGGCCCAGGGGAGTGAAAAACTGTTTTTT
TRBJ1-2 | TRBV5-1 | NA | TRBD1 | CASSERDRGGYTF | TGCGCCAGCAGCGAACGGGACAGGGGGGGCTACACCTTC
TRBJ2-5 | TRBV5-1 | NA | NA | CASSSPRGIYQETQYF | TGCGCCAGCAGCTCGCCTCGGGGGATCTATCAAGAGACCCAGTACTTC
TRBJ2-5 | TRBV5-1 | once | NA | CASSTGQIQETQYF | TGCGCCAGCAGCACCGGACAGATTCAAGAGACCCAGTACTTC